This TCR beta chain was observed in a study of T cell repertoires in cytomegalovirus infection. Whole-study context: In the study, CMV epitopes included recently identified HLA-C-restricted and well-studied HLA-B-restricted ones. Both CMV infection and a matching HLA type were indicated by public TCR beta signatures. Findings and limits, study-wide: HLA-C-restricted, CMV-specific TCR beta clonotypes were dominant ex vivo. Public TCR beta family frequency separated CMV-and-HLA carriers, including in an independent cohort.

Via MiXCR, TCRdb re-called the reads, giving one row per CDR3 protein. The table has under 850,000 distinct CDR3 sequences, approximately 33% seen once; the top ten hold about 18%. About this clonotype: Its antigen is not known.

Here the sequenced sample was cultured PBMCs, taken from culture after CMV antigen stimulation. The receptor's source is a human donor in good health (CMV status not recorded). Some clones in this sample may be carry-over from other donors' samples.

The CDR3 reads CASSPRTLAYEQYF. CDR3 nucleotides: TGTGCCAGCAGCCCGCGGACGTTGGCCTACGAGCAGTACTTC. V and J are TRBV7-9 and TRBJ2-7; unclear D gene. CDR1 and CDR2 from the germline V gene are SEHNR and FQNEAQ (reference sequence). CDR3 size: 14 residues. V lost 5 bases, J lost 2 bases, and 13 bases lay in between. The full variable domain, with the rest looked up from reference TRBV7-9 and TRBJ2-7, is DTGVSQNPRHKITKRGQNVTFRCDPISEHNRLYWYRQTLGQGPEFLTYFQNEAQLEKSRLLSDRFSAERPKGSFSTLEIQRTEQGDSAMYLCASSPRTLAYEQYFGPGTRLTVT.